This TCR beta chain derives from a study of blood T cell repertoires in COVID-19. In the study overall: The United States, Italy and Spain were the sources of the acute and convalescent COVID-19 samples. PBMCs, B-cell-depleted T cells, or T cells were the source of the cDNA or gDNA that made up the material.

This clone was detected only a few times. The CDR3 loop spans 14 amino acids. Germline CDR1 is MNHEY and CDR2 is SMNVEV (reference sequence). After removal of 3 bases from V and 6 bases from J, the junction contained 5 bases not matched to a gene. Authors' processing steps: Cell counts per sample came from amplifying reference gene primers. Here immunoSEQ multiplex PCR was the method, and the copy in TCRdb shows in-frame clones only, minus some. V, J and clone size are those of that table, while D and trimming were read from the DNA. The sample holds about 150,000 clones, 80% to 90% seen once. V is TRBV27 and J is TRBJ2-1, with 7 bases matching TRBD2. This clonotype was obtained from a woman in her sixties with COVID-19, enrolled during active disease. Sequenced sample: peripheral blood. The CDR3 DNA sequence: TGTGCCAGCAGTTTCAGAGGACTAGTCAATGAGCAGTTCTTC. Its translation: CASSFRGLVNEQFF.